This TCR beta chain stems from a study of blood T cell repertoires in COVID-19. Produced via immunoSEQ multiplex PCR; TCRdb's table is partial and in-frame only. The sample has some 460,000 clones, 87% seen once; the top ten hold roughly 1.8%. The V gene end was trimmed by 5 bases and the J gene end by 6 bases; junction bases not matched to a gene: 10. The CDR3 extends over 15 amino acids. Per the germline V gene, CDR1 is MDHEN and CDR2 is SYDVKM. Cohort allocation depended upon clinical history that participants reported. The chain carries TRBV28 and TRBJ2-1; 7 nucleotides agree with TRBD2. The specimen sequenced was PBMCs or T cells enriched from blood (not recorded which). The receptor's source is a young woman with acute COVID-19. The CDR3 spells CASSRALAALNEQFF. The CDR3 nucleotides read TGTGCCAGCAGTAGGGCGCTAGCGGCCCTCAATGAGCAGTTCTTC.